This is a list of T cell receptor beta chains from one sample in a study of CD8 T cells in ankylosing spondylitis. MiXCR, applied by TCRdb to the 5' RACE reads, yields one record per CDR3 protein. The table records some 800,000 distinct CDR3 sequences, roughly 10% of them present only once. Specimen: blood, either unsorted or a sorted T cell fraction (not recorded which). The receptors derive from a male donor with ankylosing spondylitis. The CDR3 runs from the conserved cysteine through the conserved F or W. Each record gives: J gene, D gene, clone size, V gene, CDR3 protein, CDR3 DNA. The D gene is left open where the match is weak. Clone size appears in some rows only: once, few, many, or a class for an expanded clone.

j_gene: TRBJ1-1
d_gene: -
abundance: -
v_gene: TRBV3-1
CDR3aa: CASSQELMNTEAFF
CDR3nt: TGTGCCAGCAGCCAAGAACTCATGAACACTGAAGCTTTCTTT

j_gene: TRBJ1-2
d_gene: -
abundance: many
v_gene: TRBV4-3
CDR3aa: CASSHTAGFGYGYTF
CDR3nt: TGCGCCAGCAGCCACACTGCAGGGTTCGGCTATGGCTACACCTTC

j_gene: TRBJ2-1
d_gene: TRBD2
abundance: -
v_gene: TRBV6-1
CDR3aa: CASSPYRSGSVQFF
CDR3nt: TGTGCCAGCAGTCCATATAGGAGCGGGAGCGTGCAGTTCTTC

j_gene: TRBJ1-2
d_gene: -
abundance: -
v_gene: TRBV20-1
CDR3aa: CSAEVAVDGANYGYTF
CDR3nt: TGCAGTGCTGAAGTGGCAGTCGACGGAGCTAACTATGGCTACACCTTC

j_gene: TRBJ1-5
d_gene: -
abundance: few
v_gene: TRBV20-1
CDR3aa: CSASHPNQPQHF
CDR3nt: TGCAGTGCTAGTCATCCAAATCAGCCCCAGCATTTT

j_gene: TRBJ2-7
d_gene: TRBD2
abundance: few
v_gene: TRBV12-3/TRBV12-4
CDR3aa: CASSLGLAGEPSYEQYF
CDR3nt: TGTGCCAGCAGTTTAGGCCTAGCGGGGGAACCATCCTACGAGCAGTACTTC

j_gene: TRBJ2-5
d_gene: -
abundance: -
v_gene: TRBV7-9
CDR3aa: CASSDVGETQYF
CDR3nt: TGTGCCAGCAGCGACGTCGGGGAGACCCAGTACTTC

j_gene: TRBJ1-5
d_gene: -
abundance: -
v_gene: TRBV6-2/TRBV6-3
CDR3aa: CASSVNWQPQHF
CDR3nt: TGTGCCAGCAGTGTTAATTGGCAGCCCCAGCATTTT

j_gene: TRBJ2-1
d_gene: -
abundance: few
v_gene: TRBV5-1
CDR3aa: CASSLRVGGSYNEQFF
CDR3nt: TGCGCCAGCTCCCTCCGGGTGGGGGGCTCCTACAATGAGCAGTTCTTC

j_gene: TRBJ2-7
d_gene: -
abundance: few
v_gene: TRBV7-9
CDR3aa: CASSLGIVSPYEQYF
CDR3nt: TGTGCCAGCAGCTTAGGGATTGTGAGCCCCTACGAGCAGTACTTC

j_gene: TRBJ2-7
d_gene: -
abundance: -
v_gene: TRBV14
CDR3aa: CASSRFAGVGYEQYF
CDR3nt: TGTGCCAGCAGCCGCTTCGCCGGGGTAGGATACGAGCAGTACTTC

j_gene: TRBJ2-7
d_gene: -
abundance: many
v_gene: TRBV20-1
CDR3aa: CSARYSSYEQYF
CDR3nt: TGCAGTGCTAGATACAGCTCCTACGAGCAGTACTTC

j_gene: TRBJ2-7
d_gene: TRBD2
abundance: -
v_gene: TRBV20-1
CDR3aa: CSASGRGGRPYEQYF
CDR3nt: TGCAGTGCTAGCGGGCGGGGGGGACGTCCCTACGAGCAGTACTTC

j_gene: TRBJ2-1
d_gene: -
abundance: few
v_gene: TRBV7-6
CDR3aa: CASSGVQGGNEQFF
CDR3nt: TGTGCCAGCAGCGGCGTACAGGGAGGTAATGAGCAGTTCTTC

j_gene: TRBJ2-3
d_gene: TRBD2
abundance: few
v_gene: TRBV11-2
CDR3aa: CASSLRSGGYISTDTQYF
CDR3nt: TGTGCCAGCAGCTTACGTAGCGGGGGATACATTTCCACAGATACGCAGTATTTT

j_gene: TRBJ2-6
d_gene: TRBD1
abundance: few
v_gene: TRBV10-3
CDR3aa: CASGTGTGANVLTF
CDR3nt: TGTGCCTCCGGGACAGGGACTGGGGCCAACGTCCTGACTTTC

j_gene: TRBJ2-1
d_gene: TRBD1
abundance: -
v_gene: TRBV6-2/TRBV6-3
CDR3aa: CASSYRDRGRRGQFF
CDR3nt: TGTGCCAGCAGTTACAGGGACAGGGGGCGAAGGGGGCAGTTCTTC